This T cell receptor beta chain was profiled in a study of a mutant IDH1 vaccine in newly diagnosed glioma. Study information: Earlier treatment was radiotherapy, temozolomide, or both, with most getting both. Findings of the study overall: Altogether, 85% to 95% of patients exhibited vaccine-induced immune responses.

Germline V gene data show CDR1 as MRHNA and CDR2 as SNTAGT. The CDR3 runs 15 residues. With 3 bases clipped from V and 1 base from J, the junction kept 4 bases outside the gene matches. A remark on this clone: The antigen is unknown.

Time point: week 47, end of study. The investigators gave 300 ug of mutant IDH1 20-mer peptide in each vaccine dose, together with topical imiquimod. Eight vaccine injections were given to patients in weeks 1, 3, 5, 7, 11, 15, 19 and 23. Donors had new IDH1-mutant astrocytomas of WHO grade 3 or 4 (ATRX-lost). Data came from immunoSEQ multiplex PCR; TCRdb stores just in-frame clones and leaves some out. There are approximately 60,000 clones in the sample; around four fifths occur only once, and around 4.1% lies in the top ten. This clonotype originated in a man aged 25-45 years with glioma. The material was PBMCs, obtained from a glioma patient whose treatment included an IDH1 peptide vaccine. The chain couples TRBV6-4 to TRBJ2-5, with 8 bases identical to TRBD2. In DNA form, the CDR3 reads TGTGCCAGCAGTGAGCGGGGGGCCCCCCAAGAGACCCAGTACTTC. It translates to CASSERGAPQETQYF.